Sequencing of this T cell receptor beta chain was carried out in a study of cytomegalovirus exposure and HLA in healthy donors (dated by TCRdb to 2016 to 2017). Background for the entire study: According to an earlier analysis of around 600 of the donors, about 190 million T cells yielded over 90 million unique TCR beta sequences and approximately 300 Gb of sequence data. An early release covering over 500 HLA-typed donors comprised about 300 gigabases of sequencing data and roughly 85 million unique TCR sequences. Among the approximately 400 genotyped donors, roughly 80% belonged to the genetic ancestry cluster associated with self-reported Caucasian donors. The aim of the study was to test whether cataloging public T cell receptors could identify signatures of past pathogen exposure. The T cell repertoires of several hundred subjects were profiled by immunosequencing and related to cytomegalovirus serostatus. Along with the approximately 650-subject first cohort, a separate validation cohort of some 130 different subjects was used. To predict cytomegalovirus infection status, the study brought together high-throughput TCR immunosequencing, statistical association of individual TCRs with disease status, and machine learning. In a later analysis, previously published TCR beta repertoires from 666 donors were re-analyzed and high-resolution HLA genotyping was added so that TCR occurrence patterns could be studied. Rather than drawing on any new phenotypic data, the later analysis identified candidate immune exposures from TCR beta sequences and the way those sequences occurred across donors. An earlier analysis of nearly 600 of the donors applied high-throughput TCR beta sequencing to assess whether each TCR beta V gene segment acted as functional or pseudogenic. Donor age, sex, ethnicity and CMV serostatus were compiled alongside the repertoire data. In a later genetic analysis, genome-wide SNP genotypes for about 65% of the roughly 700 donors were used, and that subset was treated as a discovery cohort. Every repertoire in the discovery cohort had been generated on one and the same sequencing platform. Class I and class II HLA loci were covered by the typing at four-digit resolution. Typing coverage varied by locus: roughly 629-640 donors for A, B, C, DRB1 and DQB1; roughly 510 for DQA1; over 600 for DPA1; roughly 470 for DPB1. A few DR-DQ haplotypes were handled as single units for association and clustering because linkage in the cohort was strong. On average, roughly 250,000 unique TCR beta nucleotide sequences were sequenced per donor among a few hundred genotyped donors of the cohort, with around 19% of those sequences being non-productive. General conclusions and limits of the study: Broadly in line with IMGT annotations, most TCR beta V segments showed up in productive rearrangements about 90% or about 30% of the time in an earlier analysis of approximately 600 of the donors. In a later analysis, several top co-occurrence clusters were reported to appear linked to parvovirus B19, influenza, CMV and Epstein-Barr virus. The earlier analysis of some 560 of the donors excluded approximately 17 rarely observed V segments, including chromosome 9 orphons, because counts were too low. A later genetic analysis reported fewer N-insertions in productive TCRs among donors in an Asian-associated ancestry cluster than the approximately 670-donor mean. Because HLA typing was missing for some donors at each locus, association tests included only the typed subset. A further reported finding was that TCR beta sequences accurately predicted the HLA-A and HLA-B alleles for most subjects in the first cohort. A later genetic analysis associated a missense DCLRE1C variant with V-gene and J-gene trimming of TCR beta chains, and an independent cohort replicated the association. A group of highly shared sequence variants was considered likely to be a technical artifact of the sequencing pipeline. Strong co-occurrence of HLA alleles, especially DR and DQ, made assigning TCR associations to individual alleles difficult. The study gave a list of 150 to 200 TCR beta chains associated with cytomegalovirus. A few of the identified cytomegalovirus-associated TCR beta chains were confirmed in vitro to be specific for cytomegalovirus antigens. In a later analysis, most CMV-associated TCR beta chains were found to appear HLA-restricted, with HLA associations seemingly driven largely by CMV exposure. The presence/absence analyses assumed that sequencing depth was roughly uniform across donors, and that assumption may not be true. The authors suggested that the approach could potentially be extended to other disease states and immunological phenotypes. In this cohort, only TCR beta chains were sequenced, and detectable features were limited by the absence of alpha or paired-chain data. The only immune exposure information available for the cohort was CMV serostatus. Because the 87-base-pair reads could not distinguish some IMGT-functional V segments, including TRBV6-2 and TRBV6-3, those segments were excluded. Correlated functional status among segregating V segments might reflect linkage disequilibrium, but an unknown experimental factor could not be ruled out. While some public TCRs were present in many individuals, most TCR sequences turned up only very rarely across donors. In a later analysis, HLA-associated TCR beta chains were found to be more clonally expanded and to have lower generation probabilities than equally common non-associated chains. Specific HLA alleles were associated with 16,951 TCR beta sequences at a false discovery rate of 0.05 in a later analysis. In a later analysis, the rate of TCR association differed among HLA loci, with DRB1 alleles having the most associated TCRs and HLA-C alleles having the fewest. Cytomegalovirus status was reported to be diagnosed by the classifier with high specificity and sensitivity in both the original and validation cohorts.

The library was produced with the immunoSEQ multiplex PCR assay. A mixture of 60 forward primers for TCR Vbeta segments and 13 reverse primers for TCR Jbeta segments was used in the multiplex PCR. The CDR3 region of rearranged TCR beta genes was amplified from genomic DNA with a multiplex PCR assay. On the Illumina HiSeq System, the amplified TCR beta libraries were sequenced as 87-base-pair reads. Per the original workflow: A later analysis tallied approximately 87 million unique TCR beta chains across the roughly 610 repertoires, and some 10 million of those chains were shared by two or more donors. A nearest-neighbor algorithm error-corrected the raw reads and collapsed the reads into unique sequences, merging closely related sequences to remove PCR and sequencing errors. V, D and J gene segments were assigned by aligning CDR3 sequences to IMGT reference sequences. For a sequence to be retained, a match of at least six nucleotides to both a V gene segment and a J gene segment was required. Rearrangements were called productive when the CDR3 lacked stop codons and stayed in frame with V and J; all others were non-productive. Following IMGT convention, CDR3 was defined as the stretch from the second conserved V-encoded cysteine up to the conserved J-encoded phenylalanine. The earlier analysis of about 610 of the donors excluded sequences that lacked an unambiguous match to a single V gene segment. In an earlier analysis of approximately 550 of the donors, V segments were called functional above 56.7% productive rearrangements and were called segregating when the between-donor standard deviation exceeded 5%. A statistical classification framework was built to diagnose cytomegalovirus status from the catalog of TCR beta chain sequences. A later analysis assigned V and J genes by comparing TCR nucleotide sequences with IMGT/GENE-DB human TR gene sequences. Using the TCRdist pipeline, a later analysis assigned CDR3 sequences along with most-parsimonious VDJ recombination scenarios. A later analysis defined each TCR beta chain by its CDR3 amino acid sequence plus V-gene family, and excluded reads lacking a unique V-gene family. A later analysis removed several hundred highly shared, low-generation-probability nucleotide sequences to deal with suspected cross-contamination and a sequencing artifact. In a later analysis, a clonal expansion index was calculated for each public chain from normalized within-repertoire ranks of inferred template counts. Generation probabilities in a later analysis came from a VDJ recombination model fitted to out-of-frame rearrangements, and those results were checked against IGoR. A later analysis scored TCR-TCR, TCR-HLA and TCR-CMV co-occurrence with hypergeometric tests, applying a repertoire-size bias correction to TCR pairs. In a later analysis, false discovery rates were estimated by permuting HLA or CMV assignments 20 times. In a later analysis, co-occurring TCRs were grouped using DBSCAN, with TCRdist sequence similarity added in when clustering inside HLA-allele-positive subsets. For co-occurrence clustering, repertoires with fewer than 30,000 or more than 120,000 public chains were excluded, along with roughly 5 repertoires with anomalous nucleotide sharing. What TCRdb holds here is the immuneACCESS table cut down to in-frame rearrangements. Part of the clones is not present; checked against another copy, under half of the missing clones reflect an unresolved V gene, and the others are unexplained. The V and J calls and the clone size are those of that table, but D and trimming were determined from the DNA. This sample gives about 160,000 clones in total; around 84% of them show up just once. 1% of the sample is held by the ten biggest clonotypes.

In the case of this clone: Its antigen specificity is not known. There are no base qualities to consult, and no much larger clone falls within one base.

V is cut by 5 bases and J by 1 base, and the space between the germline ends is 11 bases. Including cysteine and phenylalanine, the CDR3 has 14 amino acids. CDR3 DNA is the only sequence kept; it has 42 bases, read in frame from the first base. The germline V gene (reference sequence) supplies CDR1 SEHNR and CDR2 FQNEAQ. In total, roughly 670 healthy bone marrow donors made up the cohort. At the time of sampling, every cohort member was nominally healthy, though immune exposures that went unrecorded were likely present. The donor was CMV seronegative and belonged to the group of 350 or so seronegative cohort members. A peripheral blood sample was collected from each donor, and TCR beta sequencing was performed on peripheral blood mononuclear cells. Genomic DNA extraction from the blood cell samples was performed with the Qiagen DNeasy Blood Extraction Kit.

The sequenced sample consisted of PBMCs. The V and J genes are TRBV7-9 and TRBJ1-1, with an unclear D gene assignment. This TCR derives from a boy younger than 10 in good health and CMV-seronegative. The CDR3: CASSQVGRNTEAFF. The DNA sequence reads TGTGCCAGCAGCCAGGTGGGCAGGAACACTGAAGCTTTCTTT.